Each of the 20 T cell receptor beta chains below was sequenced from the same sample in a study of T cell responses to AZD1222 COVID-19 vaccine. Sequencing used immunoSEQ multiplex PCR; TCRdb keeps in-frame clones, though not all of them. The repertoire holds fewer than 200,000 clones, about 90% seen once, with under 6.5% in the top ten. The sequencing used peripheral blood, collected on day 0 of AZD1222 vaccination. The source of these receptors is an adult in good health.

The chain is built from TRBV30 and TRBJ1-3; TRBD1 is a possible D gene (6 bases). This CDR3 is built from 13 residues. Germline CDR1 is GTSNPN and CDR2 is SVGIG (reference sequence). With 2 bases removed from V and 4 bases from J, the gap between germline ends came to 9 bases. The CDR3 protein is CAWSKTGGNTIYF. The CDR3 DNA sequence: TGTGCCTGGAGTAAGACAGGCGGAAACACCATATATTTT.

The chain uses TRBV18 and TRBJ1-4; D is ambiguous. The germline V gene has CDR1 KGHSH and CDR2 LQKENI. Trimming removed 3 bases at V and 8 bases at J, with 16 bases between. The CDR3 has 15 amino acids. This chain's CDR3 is CASSPDLTQVEKLFF. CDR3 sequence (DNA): TGTGCCAGCTCACCGGATCTAACTCAGGTGGAAAAACTGTTTTTT.

The CDR3 DNA is TGTGCCTGGAGTGGGACTAGCGGGGATGAGCAGTTCTTC. Its protein is CAWSGTSGDEQFF. The chain links TRBV30 to TRBJ2-1; 12 nucleotides match TRBD2. CDR3 length equals 13 residues. Germline assignment: CDR1 GTSNPN and CDR2 SVGIG (reference sequence). Trimming at V came to 1 base and at J to 8 bases, leaving 0 bases not matched to a gene.

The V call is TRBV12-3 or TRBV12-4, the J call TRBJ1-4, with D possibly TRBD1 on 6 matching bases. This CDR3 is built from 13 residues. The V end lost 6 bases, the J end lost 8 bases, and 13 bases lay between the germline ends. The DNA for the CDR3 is TGTGCCAGCAGCTTGGAGGGGGGGGAAAAACTGTTTTTT. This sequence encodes CASSLEGGEKLFF.

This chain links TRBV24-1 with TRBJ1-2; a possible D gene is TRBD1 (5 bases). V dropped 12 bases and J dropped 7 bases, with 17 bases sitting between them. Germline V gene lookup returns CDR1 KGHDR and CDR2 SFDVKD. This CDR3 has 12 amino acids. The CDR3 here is CAESQGEPGYTF. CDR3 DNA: TGTGCCGAATCCCAGGGTGAGCCTGGCTACACCTTC.

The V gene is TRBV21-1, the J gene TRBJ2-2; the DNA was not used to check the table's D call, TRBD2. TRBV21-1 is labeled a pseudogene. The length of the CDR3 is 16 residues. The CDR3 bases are TGTGCCAGCAGCAAAGAACGAGCGCCGAACACCGGGGAGCTGTTTTTT. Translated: CASSKERAPNTGELFF.

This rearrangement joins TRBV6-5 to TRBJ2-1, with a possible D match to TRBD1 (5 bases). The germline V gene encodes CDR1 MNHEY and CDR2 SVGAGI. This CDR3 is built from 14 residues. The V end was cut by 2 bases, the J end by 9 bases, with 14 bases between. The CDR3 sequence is CASSYPGRGGEQFF. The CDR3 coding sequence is TGTGCCAGCAGTTACCCGGGTAGGGGCGGTGAGCAGTTCTTC.

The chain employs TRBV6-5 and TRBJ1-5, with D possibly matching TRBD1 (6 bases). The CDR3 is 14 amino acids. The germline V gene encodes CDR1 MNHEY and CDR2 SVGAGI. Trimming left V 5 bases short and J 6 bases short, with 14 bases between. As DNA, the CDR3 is TGTGCCAGCAGTCCCTTGGGGGGCGGTCAGCCCCAGCATTTT. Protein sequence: CASSPLGGGQPQHF.

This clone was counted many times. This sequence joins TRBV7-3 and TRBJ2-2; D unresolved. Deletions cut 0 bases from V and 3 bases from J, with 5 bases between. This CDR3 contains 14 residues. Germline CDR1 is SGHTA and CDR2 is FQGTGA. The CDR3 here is CASSLTSHTGELFF. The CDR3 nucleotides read TGTGCCAGCAGCTTAACTAGCCACACCGGGGAGCTGTTTTTT. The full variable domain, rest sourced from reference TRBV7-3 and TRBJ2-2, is GAGVSQTPSNKVTEKGKYVELRCDPISGHTALYWYRQSLGQGPEFLIYFQGTGAADDSGLPNDRFFAVRPEGSVSTLKIQRTERGDSAVYLCASSLTSHTGELFFGEGSRLTVL.

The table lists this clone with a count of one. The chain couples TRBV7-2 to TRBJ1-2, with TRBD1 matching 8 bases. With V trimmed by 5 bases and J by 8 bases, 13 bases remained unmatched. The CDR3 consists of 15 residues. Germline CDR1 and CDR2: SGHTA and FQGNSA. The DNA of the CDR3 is TGTGCCAGCAGCCACCCCGTTCAGGGGGCGAAAGGCTACACCTTC. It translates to CASSHPVQGAKGYTF.

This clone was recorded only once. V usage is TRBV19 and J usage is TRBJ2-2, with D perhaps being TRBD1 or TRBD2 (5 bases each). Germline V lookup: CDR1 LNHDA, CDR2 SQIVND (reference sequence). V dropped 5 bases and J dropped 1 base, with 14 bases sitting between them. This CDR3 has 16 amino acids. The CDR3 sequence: CASSSLQGVNTGELFF. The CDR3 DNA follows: TGTGCCAGTAGTTCACTTCAGGGAGTGAACACCGGGGAGCTGTTTTTT.

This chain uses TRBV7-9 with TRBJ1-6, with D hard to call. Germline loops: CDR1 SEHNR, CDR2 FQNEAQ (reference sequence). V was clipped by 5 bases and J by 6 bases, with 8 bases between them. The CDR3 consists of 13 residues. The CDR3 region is CASSMETNSPLHF. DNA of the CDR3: TGTGCCAGCAGCATGGAGACTAATTCACCCCTCCACTTT.

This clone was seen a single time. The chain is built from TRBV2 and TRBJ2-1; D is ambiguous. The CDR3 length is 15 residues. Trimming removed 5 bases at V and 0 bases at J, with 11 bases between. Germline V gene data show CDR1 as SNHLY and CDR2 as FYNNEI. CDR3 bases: TGTGCCAGCAGTCGCCCTGTGAGCTCCTACAATGAGCAGTTCTTC. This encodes CASSRPVSSYNEQFF.

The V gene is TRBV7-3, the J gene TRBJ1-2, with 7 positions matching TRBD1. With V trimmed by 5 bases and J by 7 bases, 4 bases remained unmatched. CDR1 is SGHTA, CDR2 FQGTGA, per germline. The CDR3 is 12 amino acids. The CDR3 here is CASSLTGLGYTF. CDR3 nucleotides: TGTGCCAGCAGCCTGACAGGGCTTGGCTACACCTTC.

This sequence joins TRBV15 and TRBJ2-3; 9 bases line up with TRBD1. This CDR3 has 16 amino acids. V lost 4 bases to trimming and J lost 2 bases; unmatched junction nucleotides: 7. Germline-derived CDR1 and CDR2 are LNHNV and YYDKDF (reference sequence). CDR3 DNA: TGTGCCACCAGCAATACGGACAGGGGATACACAGATACGCAGTATTTT. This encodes CATSNTDRGYTDTQYF.

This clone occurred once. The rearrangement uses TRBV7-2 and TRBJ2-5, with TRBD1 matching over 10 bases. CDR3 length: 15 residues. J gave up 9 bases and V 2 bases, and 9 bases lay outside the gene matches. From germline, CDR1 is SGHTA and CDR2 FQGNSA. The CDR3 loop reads CASSLSGTGAQSQYF. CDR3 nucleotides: TGTGCCAGCAGCTTATCCGGGACAGGGGCCCAATCCCAGTACTTC.

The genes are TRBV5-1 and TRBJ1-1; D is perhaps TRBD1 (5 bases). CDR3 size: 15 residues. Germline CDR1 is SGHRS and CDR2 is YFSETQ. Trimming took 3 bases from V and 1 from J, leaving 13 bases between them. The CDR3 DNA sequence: TGCGCCAGCAGCTCTCGTGGGGGTGGGAACACTGAAGCTTTCTTT. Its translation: CASSSRGGGNTEAFF.

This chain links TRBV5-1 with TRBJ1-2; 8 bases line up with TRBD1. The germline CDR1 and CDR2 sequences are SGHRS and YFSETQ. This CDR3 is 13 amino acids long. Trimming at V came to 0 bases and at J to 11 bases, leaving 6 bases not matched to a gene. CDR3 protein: CASSLGDRGLYTF. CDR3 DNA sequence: TGCGCCAGCAGCTTGGGAGACAGGGGTTTGTACACCTTC.

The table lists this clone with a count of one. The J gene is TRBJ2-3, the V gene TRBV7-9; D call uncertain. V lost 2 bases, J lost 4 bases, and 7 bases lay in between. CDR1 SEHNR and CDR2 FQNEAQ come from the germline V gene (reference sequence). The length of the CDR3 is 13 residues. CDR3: CASSLRVSDTQYF. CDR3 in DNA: TGTGCCAGCAGCTTAAGGGTTTCAGATACGCAGTATTTT.

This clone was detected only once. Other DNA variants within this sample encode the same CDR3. The CDR3 region has the DNA TGTGCCAGCTCACCAAACAGAGGTGACTATGGCTACACCTTC. Translating gives CASSPNRGDYGYTF. The rearrangement joins TRBV18 to TRBJ1-2; D not resolved. In germline, CDR1 is KGHSH, CDR2 LQKENI. V dropped 2 bases and J dropped 3 bases, with 10 bases sitting between them. CDR3 length: 14 amino acids.